This is a list of T cell receptor beta chains from one sample in a study of T cell repertoires in urothelial bladder cancer. The assay was immunoSEQ multiplex PCR, and TCRdb's table has in-frame clones only and misses some. Of under 15,000 clones in the sample, 66% were seen once. The source material was tumor-infiltrating cells from bladder cancer. These receptors all stem from a human donor with urothelial carcinoma. The CDR3 runs from the conserved cysteine through the conserved F or W. D genes are given only for firm matches. Expanded clones are given a class, and other clones once, few, many or no size at all.

cdr3_aa	cdr3_nt	j_call	clone_size	v_call	d_call
CASSQDLSASGGADTQYF	TGTGCCAGCAGCCAAGATCTTAGCGCGAGCGGGGGGGCAGATACGCAGTATTTT	TRBJ2-3	.	TRBV14	TRBD2
CASSQGGGTPSYEQYF	TGTGCCAGCAGCCAAGGCGGGGGGACTCCCTCCTACGAGCAGTACTTC	TRBJ2-7	.	TRBV14	TRBD2
CASSVVEGSDTQYF	TGTGCCAGCAGCGTAGTAGAAGGGTCAGATACGCAGTATTTT	TRBJ2-3	.	TRBV9	.
CATSVGLGLSSYEQYF	TGTGCCACATCGGTTGGGCTCGGGCTAAGCTCCTACGAGCAGTACTTC	TRBJ2-7	.	TRBV10-3	.
CASSQGSQPQHF	TGTGCCAGTAGTCAGGGTTCCCAGCCCCAGCATTTT	TRBJ1-5	few	TRBV19	.
CASSQDWRVLTYNEQFF	TGTGCCAGCAGCCAAGATTGGCGGGTACTGACCTACAATGAGCAGTTCTTC	TRBJ2-1	medium-sized	TRBV4-2	.
CASRTPGQGLEQYF	TGTGCCAGCAGAACCCCGGGACAGGGACTCGAGCAGTACTTC	TRBJ2-7	few	TRBV6-5	TRBD1
CATSRDRANTEAFF	TGTGCCACCTCTCGGGACAGGGCCAACACTGAAGCTTTCTTT	TRBJ1-1	.	TRBV6-1	TRBD1
CASTPTRDHYGYTF	TGTGCCAGTACCCCAACCAGGGATCACTATGGCTACACCTTC	TRBJ1-2	.	TRBV19	.
CASSPRSGANVLTF	TGTGCCAGCAGCCCCCGCTCTGGGGCCAACGTCCTGACTTTC	TRBJ2-6	once	TRBV7-2	.
CASSLGSTHRGAQYF	TGTGCCAGCAGCCTCGGATCGACCCATAGAGGTGCGCAGTATTTT	TRBJ2-3	.	TRBV6-9	.
CASPVGGEPGPQTQYF	TGCGCCAGCCCCGTAGGAGGAGAGCCGGGACCCCAGACCCAGTACTTC	TRBJ2-5	.	TRBV5-1	.
CASSSLTGVDIQYF	TGTGCCAGCAGCTCTCTTACAGGGGTGGACATTCAGTACTTC	TRBJ2-4	once	TRBV11-2	TRBD1
CASSTFRDRPFRHF	TGTGCCAGTAGTACCTTCCGGGACAGGCCCTTTCGGCATTTT	TRBJ1-5	.	TRBV19	TRBD1
CASSAQGSLNTEAFF	TGTGCCAGCAGCGCACAGGGGTCTCTTAACACTGAAGCTTTCTTT	TRBJ1-1	.	TRBV7-3	TRBD1
CASNAGVRDTQYF	TGTGCCAGCAATGCAGGGGTTCGAGATACGCAGTATTTT	TRBJ2-3	.	TRBV6-5	.
CASSLGDRNYEQYF	TGCGCCAGCAGCTTAGGGGACAGGAACTACGAGCAGTACTTC	TRBJ2-7	.	TRBV5-1	TRBD1
CASSSGEYVDIQYF	TGCGCCAGTTCTAGCGGGGAGTACGTGGACATTCAGTACTTC	TRBJ2-4	.	TRBV5-1	TRBD2